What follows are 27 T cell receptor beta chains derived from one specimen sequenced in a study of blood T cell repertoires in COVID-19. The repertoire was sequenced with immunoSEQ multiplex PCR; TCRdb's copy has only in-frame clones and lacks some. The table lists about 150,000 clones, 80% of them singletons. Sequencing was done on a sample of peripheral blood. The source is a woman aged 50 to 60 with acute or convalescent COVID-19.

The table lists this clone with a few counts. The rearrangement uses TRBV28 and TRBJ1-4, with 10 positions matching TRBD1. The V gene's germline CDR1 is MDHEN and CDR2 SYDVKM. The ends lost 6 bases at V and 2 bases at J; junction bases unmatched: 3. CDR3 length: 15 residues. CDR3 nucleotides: TGTGCCAGCAGGACGGGACAGGGGACTAATGAAAAACTGTTTTTT. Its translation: CASRTGQGTNEKLFF.

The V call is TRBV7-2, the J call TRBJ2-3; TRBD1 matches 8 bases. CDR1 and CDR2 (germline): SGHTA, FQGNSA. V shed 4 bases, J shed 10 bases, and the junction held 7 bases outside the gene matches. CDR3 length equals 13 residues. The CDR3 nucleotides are TGTGCCAGCAGCTCTACTGGACAGGGAGCGCAGTATTTT. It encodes CASSSTGQGAQYF.

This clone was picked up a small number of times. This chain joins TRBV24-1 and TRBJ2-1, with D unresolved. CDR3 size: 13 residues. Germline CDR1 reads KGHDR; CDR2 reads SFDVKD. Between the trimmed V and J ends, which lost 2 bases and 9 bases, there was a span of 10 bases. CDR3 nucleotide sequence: TGTGCCACCAGTGATTCCTCAGAGCGTGAGCAGTTCTTC. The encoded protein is CATSDSSEREQFF.

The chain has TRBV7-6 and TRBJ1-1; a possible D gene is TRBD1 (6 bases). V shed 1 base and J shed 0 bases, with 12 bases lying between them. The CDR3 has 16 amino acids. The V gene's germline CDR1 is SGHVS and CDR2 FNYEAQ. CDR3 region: CASSLEARTVNTEAFF. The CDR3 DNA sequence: TGTGCCAGCAGCTTAGAGGCTCGGACAGTGAACACTGAAGCTTTCTTT.

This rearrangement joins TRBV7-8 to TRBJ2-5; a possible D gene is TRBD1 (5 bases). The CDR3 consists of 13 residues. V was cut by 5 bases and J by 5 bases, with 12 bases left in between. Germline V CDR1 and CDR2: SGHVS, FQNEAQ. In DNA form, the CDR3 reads TGTGCCAGCAGCCCCGTGGGGCTGGAGACCCAGTACTTC. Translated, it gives CASSPVGLETQYF.

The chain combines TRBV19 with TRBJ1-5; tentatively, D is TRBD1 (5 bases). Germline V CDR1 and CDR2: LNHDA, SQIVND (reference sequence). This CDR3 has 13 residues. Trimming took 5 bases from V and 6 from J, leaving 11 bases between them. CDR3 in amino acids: CASSPTDSQPQHF. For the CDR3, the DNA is TGTGCCAGTAGTCCAACTGACAGTCAGCCCCAGCATTTT.

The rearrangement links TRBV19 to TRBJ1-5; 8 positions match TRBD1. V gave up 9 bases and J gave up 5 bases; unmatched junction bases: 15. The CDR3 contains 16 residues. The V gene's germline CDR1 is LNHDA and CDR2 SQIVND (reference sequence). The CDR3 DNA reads TGTGCCAGCCGACCCTGGGGGACAGGTCTCGATCAGCCCCAGCATTTT. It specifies CASRPWGTGLDQPQHF.

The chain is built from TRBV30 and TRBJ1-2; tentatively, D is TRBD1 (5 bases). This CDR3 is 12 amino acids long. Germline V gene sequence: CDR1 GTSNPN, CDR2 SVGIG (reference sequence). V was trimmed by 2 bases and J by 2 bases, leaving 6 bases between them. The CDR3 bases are TGTGCCTGGAGTAGACAGAACTATGGCTACACCTTC. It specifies CAWSRQNYGYTF.

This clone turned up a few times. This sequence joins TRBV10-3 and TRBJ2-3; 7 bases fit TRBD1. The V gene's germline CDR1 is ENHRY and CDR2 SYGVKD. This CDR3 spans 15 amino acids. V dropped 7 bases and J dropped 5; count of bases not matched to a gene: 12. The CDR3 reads CAIKGQASGGDTQYF. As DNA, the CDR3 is TGTGCCATCAAAGGCCAGGCCTCAGGGGGAGATACGCAGTATTTT.

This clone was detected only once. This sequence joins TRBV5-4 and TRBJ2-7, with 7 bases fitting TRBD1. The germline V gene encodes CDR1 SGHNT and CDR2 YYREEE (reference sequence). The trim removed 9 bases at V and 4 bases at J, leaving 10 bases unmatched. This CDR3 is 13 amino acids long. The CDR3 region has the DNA TGTGCCACAGGGGACAGACAGGGTTACGAGCAGTACTTC. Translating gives CATGDRQGYEQYF.

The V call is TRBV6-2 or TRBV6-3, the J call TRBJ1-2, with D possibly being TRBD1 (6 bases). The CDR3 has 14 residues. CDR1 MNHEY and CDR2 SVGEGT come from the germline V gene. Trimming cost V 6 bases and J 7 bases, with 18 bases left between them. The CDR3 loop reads CASSNAGDLPGYTF. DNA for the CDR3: TGTGCCAGCAGCAATGCAGGGGATTTGCCTGGCTACACCTTC.

DNA for the CDR3: TGTGCCAGCAGCTTTGATTTTGCGGCCGGGGAGCTGTTTTTT. Its protein is CASSFDFAAGELFF. The gene calls are TRBV7-2 and TRBJ2-2; no clear D. Germline V gene sequence: CDR1 SGHTA, CDR2 FQGNSA. V was trimmed by 3 bases and J by 6 bases, leaving 11 bases between them. CDR3 length: 14 residues.

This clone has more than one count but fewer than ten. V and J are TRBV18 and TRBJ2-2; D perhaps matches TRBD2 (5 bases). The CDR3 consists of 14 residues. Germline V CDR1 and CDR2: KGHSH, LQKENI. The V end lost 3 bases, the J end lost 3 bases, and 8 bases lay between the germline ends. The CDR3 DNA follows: TGTGCCAGCTCACCGGAGGACCACACCGGGGAGCTGTTTTTT. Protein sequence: CASSPEDHTGELFF.

This CDR3 is CASSPQSQGRGSNQPQHF. Written as DNA, the CDR3 is TGTGCCAGCTCACCACAATCACAGGGAAGGGGAAGCAATCAGCCCCAGCATTTT. This sequence joins TRBV18 and TRBJ1-5, with a weak D call TRBD1 (6 bases). The CDR3 is 18 residues long. Germline V gene lookup returns CDR1 KGHSH and CDR2 LQKENI. V was trimmed by 1 base and J by 1 base, leaving 17 bases between them.

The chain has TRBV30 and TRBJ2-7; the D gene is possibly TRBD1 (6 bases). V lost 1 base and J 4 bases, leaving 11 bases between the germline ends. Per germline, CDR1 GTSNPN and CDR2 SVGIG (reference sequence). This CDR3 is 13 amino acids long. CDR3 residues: CAWSGSQGYEQYF. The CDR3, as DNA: TGTGCCTGGAGTGGGTCACAGGGTTACGAGCAGTACTTC.

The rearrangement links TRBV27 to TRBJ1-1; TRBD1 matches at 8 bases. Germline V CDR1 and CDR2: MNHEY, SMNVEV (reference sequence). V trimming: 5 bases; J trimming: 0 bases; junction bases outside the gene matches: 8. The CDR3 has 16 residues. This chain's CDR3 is CASSPGTGAMNTEAFF. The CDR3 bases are TGTGCCAGCAGTCCCGGGACAGGCGCGATGAACACTGAAGCTTTCTTT.

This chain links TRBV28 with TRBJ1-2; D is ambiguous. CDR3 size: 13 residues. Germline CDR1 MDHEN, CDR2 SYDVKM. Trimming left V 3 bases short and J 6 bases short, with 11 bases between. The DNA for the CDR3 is TGTGCCAGCAGTTTCCGACTAGTCCATGGCTACACCTTC. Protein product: CASSFRLVHGYTF.

In DNA, the CDR3 is TGTGCCAGCAGCTTAGACGGTTCCCTAACTCAGCCCCAGCATTTT. It codes for CASSLDGSLTQPQHF. The V and J genes are TRBV7-9 and TRBJ1-5; no clear D. The V end was cut by 1 base, the J end by 6 bases, with 13 bases between. The V gene's germline CDR1 is SEHNR and CDR2 FQNEAQ (reference sequence). This CDR3 has 15 residues.

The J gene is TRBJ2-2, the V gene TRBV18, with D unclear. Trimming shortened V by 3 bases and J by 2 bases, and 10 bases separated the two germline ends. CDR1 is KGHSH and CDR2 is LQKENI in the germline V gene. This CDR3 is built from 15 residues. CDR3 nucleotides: TGTGCCAGCTCACCTCCGGGTCCCAACACCGGGGAGCTGTTTTTT. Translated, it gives CASSPPGPNTGELFF.

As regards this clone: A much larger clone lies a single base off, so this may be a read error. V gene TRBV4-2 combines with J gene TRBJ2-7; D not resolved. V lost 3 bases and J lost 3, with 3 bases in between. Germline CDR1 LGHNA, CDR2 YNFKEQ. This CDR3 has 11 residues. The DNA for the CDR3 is TGTGCCAGCAGCCAGAGCTACGAGCAGTACTTC. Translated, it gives CASSQSYEQYF.

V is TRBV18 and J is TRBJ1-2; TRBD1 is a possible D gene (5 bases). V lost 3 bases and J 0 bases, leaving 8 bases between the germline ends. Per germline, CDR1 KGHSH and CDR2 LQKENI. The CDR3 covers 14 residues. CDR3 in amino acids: CASSPRGANYGYTF. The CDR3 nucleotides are TGTGCCAGCTCACCGCGGGGGGCTAACTATGGCTACACCTTC.

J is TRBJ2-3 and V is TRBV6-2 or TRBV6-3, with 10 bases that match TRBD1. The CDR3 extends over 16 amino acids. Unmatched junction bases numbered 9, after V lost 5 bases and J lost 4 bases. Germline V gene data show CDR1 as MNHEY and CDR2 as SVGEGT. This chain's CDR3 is CASSNRDRGPPDTQYF. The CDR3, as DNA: TGTGCCAGCAGTAACCGGGACAGGGGACCCCCAGATACGCAGTATTTT.

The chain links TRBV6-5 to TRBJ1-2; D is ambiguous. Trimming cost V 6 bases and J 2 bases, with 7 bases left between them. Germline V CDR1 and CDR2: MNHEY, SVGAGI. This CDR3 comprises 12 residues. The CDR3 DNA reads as TGTGCCAGCAGGACGGAGAACTATGGCTACACCTTC. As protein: CASRTENYGYTF.

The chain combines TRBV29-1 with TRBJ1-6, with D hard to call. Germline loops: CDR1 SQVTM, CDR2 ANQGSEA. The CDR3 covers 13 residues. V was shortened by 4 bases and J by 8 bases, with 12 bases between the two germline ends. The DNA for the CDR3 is TGCAGCGTTGGGGGAGGCAAGGATTCACCCCTCCACTTT. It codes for CSVGGGKDSPLHF.

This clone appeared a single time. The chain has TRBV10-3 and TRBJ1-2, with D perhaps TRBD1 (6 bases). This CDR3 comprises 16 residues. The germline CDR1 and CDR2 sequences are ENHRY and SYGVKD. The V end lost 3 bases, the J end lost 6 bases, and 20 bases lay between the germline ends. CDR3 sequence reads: CAISDLGALLYHGYTF. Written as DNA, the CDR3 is TGTGCCATCAGTGACTTGGGGGCTCTCCTTTACCATGGCTACACCTTC.

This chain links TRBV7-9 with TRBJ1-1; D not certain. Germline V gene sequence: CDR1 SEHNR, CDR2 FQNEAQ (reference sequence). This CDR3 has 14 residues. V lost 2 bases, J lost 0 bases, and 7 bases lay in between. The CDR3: CASSLWEMNTEAFF. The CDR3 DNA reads TGTGCCAGCAGCTTATGGGAGATGAACACTGAAGCTTTCTTT.

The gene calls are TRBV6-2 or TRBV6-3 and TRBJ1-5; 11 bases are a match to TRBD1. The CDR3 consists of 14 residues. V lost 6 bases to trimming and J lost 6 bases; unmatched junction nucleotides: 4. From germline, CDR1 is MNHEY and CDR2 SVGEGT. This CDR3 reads CASSWTGGGQPQHF. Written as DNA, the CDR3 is TGTGCCAGCAGCTGGACAGGGGGCGGTCAGCCCCAGCATTTT.